One and the same sample provided the 19 T cell receptor beta chains below, sequenced in a study of cytomegalovirus exposure and HLA in healthy donors. The PCR ran on 60 Vbeta and 13 Jbeta primers. Data came from immunoSEQ multiplex PCR; TCRdb stores just in-frame clones and leaves some out. The data hold 100,000 or so clones, with roughly 77% observed a single time. Sequenced: PBMCs. These receptor sequences come from a woman aged 50 to 60 in good health and CMV-seropositive.

The chain combines TRBV29-1 with TRBJ2-7, with 8 bases aligning to TRBD1. The trim removed 4 bases at V and 4 bases at J, leaving 6 bases unmatched. Germline values: CDR1 SQVTM, CDR2 ANQGSEA. There are 13 residues in the CDR3. Here the CDR3 DNA reads TGCAGCGTTGTGACAGGGGCGAGGTACGAGCAGTACTTC. Translating gives CSVVTGARYEQYF.

The chain recombines TRBV7-9 with TRBJ1-2; perhaps TRBD1 as D (6 bases). CDR1 is SEHNR and CDR2 is FQNEAQ in the germline V gene (reference sequence). This CDR3 spans 14 amino acids. V was pared by 4 bases and J by 2 bases, with 11 bases between. The CDR3: CASSSGQLNYGYTF. CDR3 in DNA: TGTGCCAGCAGCTCCGGACAGCTCAACTATGGCTACACCTTC.

This clone was observed a handful of times. In DNA, the CDR3 is TGTGCCAGCAGTAGGGCCCGGGAAGGGAGGGTTGGCTACACCTTC. Translation: CASSRAREGRVGYTF. V is TRBV6-5 and J is TRBJ1-2; D uncertain. V lost 5 bases and J 7 bases, leaving 20 bases between the germline ends. Germline V gives CDR1 MNHEY, CDR2 SVGAGI. This CDR3 region has 15 residues.

The chain joins TRBV6-6 to TRBJ1-1; the D is unclear. The CDR3 runs to 11 residues. Trimming took off 8 bases at V and 5 bases at J, with 9 bases between the two ends. From germline, CDR1 is MNHNY and CDR2 SVGAGI (reference sequence). The CDR3 sequence: CASEDWTEAFF. CDR3 DNA: TGTGCCAGCGAGGACTGGACTGAAGCTTTCTTT.

This clone has just a few counts. The rearrangement links TRBV15 to TRBJ1-4, with D hard to call. CDR3 length: 16 amino acids. CDR1 is LNHNV and CDR2 is YYDKDF in the germline V gene (reference sequence). The V end was cut by 5 bases, the J end by 8 bases, with 21 bases between. DNA for the CDR3: TGTGCCACCAGCGGTAGAGAAACCTTCAATTGGGAAAAACTGTTTTTT. It yields the protein CATSGRETFNWEKLFF.

The gene calls are TRBV6-5 and TRBJ1-6; D is possibly TRBD1 (5 bases). Germline values: CDR1 MNHEY, CDR2 SVGAGI. Trimming removed 5 bases at V and 10 bases at J, with 12 bases between. The CDR3 is made up of 13 amino acids. CDR3 loop: CASSPQGASPLHF. In DNA form, the CDR3 reads TGTGCCAGCAGTCCGCAGGGTGCCTCACCCCTCCACTTT.

The chain recombines TRBV7-2 with TRBJ2-1, with D perhaps TRBD1 (7 bases). The germline V gene has CDR1 SGHTA and CDR2 FQGNSA. The CDR3 totals 16 residues. The V gene lost 2 bases and the J gene lost 7 bases, with 18 bases spanning the gap. The DNA for the CDR3 is TGTGCCAGCAGCTTATCCCGGGACCCAGGGGGGAATGAGCAGTTCTTC. It is translated as CASSLSRDPGGNEQFF.

This clone showed up just once. The genes are TRBV29-1 and TRBJ1-5; tentative D call: TRBD1 (5 bases). Trimming removed 7 bases at V and 6 bases at J, with 16 bases between. The CDR3 has 13 residues. Per the germline V gene, CDR1 is SQVTM and CDR2 is ANQGSEA. The chain's CDR3 is CSAVETDSQPQHF. The CDR3, as DNA: TGCAGCGCTGTCGAAACCGACAGTCAGCCCCAGCATTTT.

The J gene is TRBJ1-1, the V gene TRBV5-1; D might be TRBD1 (6 bases). CDR1 SGHRS and CDR2 YFSETQ come from the germline V gene. This CDR3 spans 13 amino acids. Trimming stripped 5 bases from V and 8 bases from J, with 16 bases between. This CDR3 reads CASSRPPGVEAFF. CDR3 coding DNA: TGCGCCAGCAGTCGTCCCCCAGGGGTGGAAGCTTTCTTT.

This clone came up a few times. The CDR3 DNA reads as TGTGCCAGCGATAGGATTAGCGCGAGCTCCTACAATGAGCAGTTCTTC. It codes for CASDRISASSYNEQFF. The chain carries TRBV5-6 and TRBJ2-1; TRBD2 is a possible D gene (5 bases). CDR3 length: 16 residues. Per the germline V gene, CDR1 is SGHDT and CDR2 is YYEEEE. The ends were cut back, 7 bases at V and 0 bases at J, with 17 bases in the middle.

The chain joins TRBV6-4 to TRBJ1-2; D might be TRBD1 (5 bases). CDR1 is MRHNA and CDR2 is SNTAGT in the germline V gene. V shed 0 bases and J shed 4 bases, with 24 bases lying between them. The length of the CDR3 is 19 residues. The CDR3 region has the DNA TGTGCCAGCAGTGACTCGTCCAGGGTAAACCTAAAAGGAGTCTATGGCTACACCTTC. Amino acids: CASSDSSRVNLKGVYGYTF.

V is TRBV7-9 and J is TRBJ2-7, with no clear D. V was shortened by 2 bases and J by 3 bases, with 5 bases between the two germline ends. The CDR3 length is 12 residues. Looked up from germline, CDR1 is SEHNR and CDR2 is FQNEAQ (reference sequence). The CDR3 DNA sequence: TGTGCCAGCAGCTTAAGCCGCTACGAGCAGTACTTC. Translated: CASSLSRYEQYF. Combining the CDR3 with reference TRBV7-9 and TRBJ2-7 gives the whole variable domain DTGVSQNPRHKITKRGQNVTFRCDPISEHNRLYWYRQTLGQGPEFLTYFQNEAQLEKSRLLSDRFSAERPKGSFSTLEIQRTEQGDSAMYLCASSLSRYEQYFGPGTRLTVT.

The chain combines TRBV5-1 with TRBJ1-1, with D possibly matching TRBD1 (6 bases). The CDR3 contains 17 residues. V shed 1 base and J shed 6 bases, with 22 bases lying between them. From germline, CDR1 is SGHRS and CDR2 YFSETQ. Here the CDR3 DNA reads TGCGCCAGCAGCTTGAGCCAGGGGACGACCCTGAGCGCTGAAGCTTTCTTT. Its translation: CASSLSQGTTLSAEAFF.

Note on this clone: A read error may account for a junction end that differs from germline. The rearrangement links TRBV7-9 to TRBJ2-7; TRBD2 agrees at 11 bases. The CDR3 is 16 amino acids. The germline V gene has CDR1 SEHNR and CDR2 FQNEAQ (reference sequence). CDR3 sequence reads: CSSSSPYSGRAGEQYF. CDR3 sequence (DNA): TGTTCCAGCAGCTCCCCTTATAGCGGGAGGGCCGGCGAGCAGTACTTC.

In its sample, this clone was seen once. The chain uses TRBV27 and TRBJ1-2; possible D gene TRBD1, 5 bases. The germline V gene encodes CDR1 MNHEY and CDR2 SMNVEV (reference sequence). This CDR3 is 14 amino acids long. V lost 2 bases and J lost 8, with 15 bases in between. Here the CDR3 DNA reads TGTGCCAGCAGTTTAGGGCAGGGTGGTATCGGCTACACCTTC. Its protein is CASSLGQGGIGYTF.

The CDR3 DNA sequence: TGTGCCAGCAGCCACAGACGCGGGGACACTGAAGCTTTCTTT. Translated: CASSHRRGDTEAFF. The chain is built from TRBV5-4 and TRBJ1-1; D ambiguous. This CDR3 is built from 14 residues. Trimming pared 4 bases from V and 3 bases from J, leaving 13 bases between. CDR1 and CDR2 (germline): SGHNT, YYREEE (reference sequence).

The chain recombines TRBV9 with TRBJ1-4, with a tentative D call TRBD1 (6 bases). The V end lost 3 bases, the J end lost 2 bases, and 17 bases lay between the germline ends. CDR3 length: 17 residues. Per the germline V gene, CDR1 is SGDLS and CDR2 is YYNGEE. This chain's CDR3 is CASSERPGALTNEKLFF. The CDR3 nucleotides are TGTGCCAGCAGCGAGCGTCCAGGGGCACTTACTAATGAAAAACTGTTTTTT.

The chain joins TRBV7-9 to TRBJ1-1; D gene ambiguous. V was trimmed by 6 bases and J by 4 bases, leaving 12 bases between them. Germline V gene sequence: CDR1 SEHNR, CDR2 FQNEAQ (reference sequence). CDR3 length equals 13 residues. The CDR3 reads CASSPYGGTEAFF. The CDR3 nucleotides read TGTGCCAGCAGTCCCTACGGTGGCACTGAAGCTTTCTTT.

The V gene is TRBV19, the J gene TRBJ1-1; D is possibly TRBD1 (6 bases). Trimming removed 6 bases from V and 1 base from J, with 12 bases in between. CDR1 is LNHDA and CDR2 is SQIVND in the germline V gene (reference sequence). This CDR3 spans 14 amino acids. CDR3 DNA sequence: TGTGCCAGTAGACCCGGACAGCCGAACACTGAAGCTTTCTTT. Amino acids: CASRPGQPNTEAFF.